This TCR beta chain was recorded in a study of cytomegalovirus exposure and HLA in healthy donors. PCR amplification relied on 60 Vbeta primers (plus 13 Jbeta primers). Some clones are missing from TCRdb's copy, which holds only in-frame ones; the method was immunoSEQ multiplex PCR. Here the sample spans some 140,000 clones, 79% being singletons. This clone was recorded once. Its matching antigen is unknown. The CDR3 contains 15 residues. CDR1 is PRHDT and CDR2 is FYEKMQ in the germline V gene (reference sequence). V shed 4 bases and J 6 bases; nucleotides not matched to a gene: 8. The study, taken as a whole, reports: Rarity held for most TCR sequences, but there were some public TCRs that occurred in many donors. Previous analysis showed most TCR beta V segments were productive about 87% or about 30% of the time. The investigators catalogued 150 to 200 TCR beta chains as cytomegalovirus-associated.

The sample consisted of PBMCs. The chain joins TRBV13 to TRBJ1-4; 7 bases match TRBD1. The TCR sequence derives from a man aged 40-55 years in good health and CMV-seropositive. Here the CDR3 DNA reads TGTGCCAGCAGCTCCCGGGACAGTGCCGATGAAAAACTGTTTTTT. Amino acid sequence: CASSSRDSADEKLFF.